These 8 T cell receptor beta chains were sequenced from one sample in a study of T cells in Graves' hyperthyroidism and ophthalmopathy. Researchers amplified the TCR beta CDR3 regions from RNA transcripts. During a first-round RT-PCR of the TCR CDR3, the HTBI primer set was used. MiXCR was run by TCRdb on the multiplex PCR reads, yielding one entry per CDR3 protein. In the table there are about 380,000 distinct CDR3 sequences, approximately 15% of which are singletons. The sequencing sample was made of blood. These receptor sequences come from a woman aged 55-70 years with Graves' hyperthyroidism.

The table lists this clonotype with many counts. V usage is TRBV7-2 and J usage is TRBJ1-2; TRBD1 might be the D (6 bases). Germline CDR1 reads SGHTA; CDR2 reads FQGNSA. The CDR3 covers 14 residues. V shed 4 bases and J shed 6 bases, with 15 bases lying between them. CDR3 sequence reads: CASSSDSSGDGYTF. The CDR3 DNA sequence: TGTGCCAGCAGCTCAGATTCGTCAGGGGATGGCTACACCTTC.

This clonotype was observed at least ten times. The chain uses TRBV3-1 and TRBJ2-3, with D possibly TRBD2 on 5 matching bases. V gave up 1 base and J gave up 1 base, with 9 bases separating them. CDR3 length: 15 amino acids. Germline lookup yields CDR1 LGHDT and CDR2 YNNKEL (reference sequence). CDR3 coding DNA: TGTGCCAGCAGCCAAGTGAATAGCGGCACAGATACGCAGTATTTT. It encodes CASSQVNSGTDTQYF.

Here the CDR3 reads CASRATDSKRPQYF. The CDR3, as DNA: TGCGCCAGCAGGGCCACAGATTCCAAGAGACCCCAGTACTTC. The chain is built from TRBV10-2 and TRBJ2-5; unclear D gene. The CDR3 runs 14 residues. With 6 bases removed from V and 9 bases from J, the gap between germline ends came to 20 bases. In germline, CDR1 is WSHSY, CDR2 SAAADI.

This clonotype was counted a few times. The rearrangement uses TRBV6-5 and TRBJ1-4; D is unclear. Trimming cost V 0 bases and J 6 bases, with 5 bases left between them. Germline V gene lookup returns CDR1 MNHEY and CDR2 SVGAGI. CDR3 size: 13 residues. In DNA form, the CDR3 reads TGTGCCAGCAGTTACTCGATTTATGAAAAACTGTTTTTT. It yields the protein CASSYSIYEKLFF.

This clonotype was found many times. The V gene is TRBV12-3 or TRBV12-4, the J gene TRBJ1-6; TRBD1 matches 7 bases. This CDR3 comprises 14 residues. V trimming: 5 bases; J trimming: 6 bases; junction bases outside the gene matches: 4. The CDR3 region has the DNA TGTGCCAGCAGTCGCGGGACAGCTAATTCACCCCTCCACTTT. As protein: CASSRGTANSPLHF.

This clonotype was picked up many times. The genes are TRBV12-3 or TRBV12-4 and TRBJ2-1, with 11 bases fitting TRBD2. Trimming cost V 3 bases and J 0 bases; bases outside gene matches: 13. The CDR3 length is 20 residues. CDR3 sequence reads: CASSLQGVSGRVSSYNEQFF. For the CDR3, the DNA is TGTGCCAGCAGTTTGCAGGGAGTTAGCGGGAGGGTTAGCTCCTACAATGAGCAGTTCTTC.

This clonotype came up many times. The chain links TRBV7-2 to TRBJ2-7; 10 nucleotides agree with TRBD1. The CDR3 runs to 15 residues. J lost 5 bases, V lost 5 bases, and 9 bases had no gene match. CDR1 and CDR2 (germline): SGHTA, FQGNSA. The chain's CDR3 is CASSLRQGALDEQYF. DNA for the CDR3: TGTGCCAGCAGCCTGCGACAGGGGGCGCTTGACGAGCAGTACTTC.

This clonotype turned up a few times. The chain is built from TRBV18 and TRBJ1-1, with unresolved D. This CDR3 comprises 16 residues. Germline V gene lookup returns CDR1 KGHSH and CDR2 LQKENI. Trimming stripped 3 bases from V and 0 bases from J, with 14 bases between. CDR3 DNA: TGTGCCAGCTCACCTTTCGGGCAGGTCATGAACACTGAAGCTTTCTTT. Translation gives CASSPFGQVMNTEAFF. The entire variable domain, with the rest obtained from reference TRBV18 and TRBJ1-1, is as follows: NAGVMQNPRHLVRRRGQEARLRCSPMKGHSHVYWYRQLPEEGLKFMVYLQKENIIDESGMPKERFSAEFPKEGPSILRIQQVVRGDSAAYFCASSPFGQVMNTEAFFGQGTRLTVV.